The 28 T cell receptor beta chains below all came from one sample that was sequenced in a study of control samples from healthy donors and cancer patients. The data were produced by immunoSEQ multiplex PCR, yet TCRdb's version contains in-frame clones alone and is incomplete. This table has tens of thousands of clones, approximately 88% appearing once. The sample was PBMCs. These receptor sequences come from a woman between 45 and 60 years old with colorectal cancer.

The count of this clone is one. This chain joins TRBV5-6 and TRBJ2-3; D is ambiguous. The germline V gene has CDR1 SGHDT and CDR2 YYEEEE. V was pared by 1 base and J by 1 base, with 4 bases between. This CDR3 region has 13 residues. CDR3 protein: CASSLRGTDTQYF. The CDR3 region has the DNA TGTGCCAGCAGCTTGAGGGGCACAGATACGCAGTATTTT. Full variable domain (outside the CDR3, taken from reference TRBV5-6 and TRBJ2-3): DAGVTQSPTHLIKTRGQQVTLRCSPKSGHDTVSWYQQALGQGPQFIFQYYEEEERQRGNFPDRFSGHQFPNYSSELNVNALLLGDSALYLCASSLRGTDTQYFGPGTRLTVL.

This chain uses TRBV30 with TRBJ1-1; no clear D. CDR3 length equals 12 residues. Per the germline V gene, CDR1 is GTSNPN and CDR2 is SVGIG (reference sequence). Trimming took off 0 bases at V and 4 bases at J, with 6 bases between the two ends. DNA of the CDR3: TGTGCCTGGAGTGTAGCCCCCACTGAAGCTTTCTTT. Protein sequence: CAWSVAPTEAFF.

The V and J genes are TRBV6-4 and TRBJ2-7; D ambiguous. The V end lost 2 bases, the J end lost 5 bases, and 4 bases lay between the germline ends. The CDR3 runs 11 residues. CDR1 MRHNA and CDR2 SNTAGT come from the germline V gene. The CDR3 is CASSDRHEQYV. CDR3 sequence (DNA): TGTGCCAGCAGTGACCGCCACGAGCAGTACGTC.

This chain uses TRBV7-2 with TRBJ2-2, with a possible D match to TRBD2 (5 bases). With 2 bases removed from V and 8 bases from J, the gap between germline ends came to 12 bases. Germline loops: CDR1 SGHTA, CDR2 FQGNSA. The CDR3 spans 14 residues. CDR3 DNA: TGTGCCAGCAGCTTAACTTCCGGGGAAGGGGAGCTGTTTTTT. Amino acid sequence: CASSLTSGEGELFF. Filled out from reference TRBV7-2 and TRBJ2-2, the complete variable domain reads GAGVSQSPSNKVTEKGKDVELRCDPISGHTALYWYRQSLGQGLEFLIYFQGNSAPDKSGLPSDRFSAERTGGSVSTLTIQRTQQEDSAVYLCASSLTSGEGELFFGEGSRLTVL.

The rearrangement joins TRBV6-5 to TRBJ2-7; the match to TRBD2 covers 8 bases. The ends lost 7 bases at V and 5 bases at J; junction bases unmatched: 4. The V gene's germline CDR1 is MNHEY and CDR2 SVGAGI. This CDR3 region has 12 residues. CDR3: CASKGSGDEQYV. In DNA form, the CDR3 reads TGTGCCAGCAAGGGTAGCGGGGACGAGCAGTACGTC.

The chain is built from TRBV4-1 and TRBJ1-2; possibly TRBD1 for D (6 bases). Trimming cost V 0 bases and J 4 bases, with 24 bases left between them. CDR3 length: 19 amino acids. The germline V gene has CDR1 MGHRA and CDR2 YSYEKL. The CDR3 loop reads CASSQDPLSGTPIGYGYTF. The CDR3 region has the DNA TGCGCCAGCAGCCAAGATCCCCTTTCAGGGACACCTATAGGCTATGGCTACACCTTC.

This sequence joins TRBV18 and TRBJ1-4; 7 positions agree with TRBD1. Germline V gives CDR1 KGHSH, CDR2 LQKENI. The CDR3 is 14 amino acids. V gave up 1 base and J gave up 7 bases; unmatched junction bases: 3. CDR3 amino acids: CASSPQGASEKLFF. CDR3 in DNA: TGTGCCAGCTCACCACAGGGGGCGAGTGAAAAACTGTTTTTT. The full variable domain, its missing parts supplied by reference TRBV18 and TRBJ1-4, is NAGVMQNPRHLVRRRGQEARLRCSPMKGHSHVYWYRQLPEEGLKFMVYLQKENIIDESGMPKERFSAEFPKEGPSILRIQQVVRGDSAAYFCASSPQGASEKLFFGSGTQLSVL.

The genes are TRBV29-1 and TRBJ1-1; TRBD1 aligns across 10 bases. This CDR3 region has 15 residues. Per the germline V gene, CDR1 is SQVTM and CDR2 is ANQGSEA. The V segment lost 4 bases and the J segment 1 base; nucleotides outside the gene matches: 6. Here the CDR3 reads CSVARDRGWNTEAFF. The CDR3 bases are TGCAGCGTTGCCCGGGACAGGGGCTGGAACACTGAAGCTTTCTTT.

This sequence joins TRBV5-4 and TRBJ1-2; 7 bases line up with TRBD1. This CDR3 region has 15 residues. V lost 0 bases to trimming and J lost 5 bases; unmatched junction nucleotides: 7. Germline V gene data show CDR1 as SGHNT and CDR2 as YYREEE (reference sequence). The CDR3 loop is CASSLGGQLPYGYTF. The CDR3 DNA reads as TGTGCCAGCAGCTTGGGGGGACAGCTACCTTATGGCTACACCTTC.

The chain uses TRBV30 and TRBJ1-6, with a possible D match to TRBD1 (5 bases). Trimming removed 2 bases at V and 8 bases at J, with 16 bases between. This CDR3 spans 15 amino acids. Germline values: CDR1 GTSNPN, CDR2 SVGIG (reference sequence). This chain's CDR3 is CAWSLSGALDSPLHF. For the CDR3, the DNA is TGTGCCTGGAGTCTCTCCGGGGCTTTGGATTCACCCCTCCACTTT.

The gene calls are TRBV3-1 (or the pseudogene TRBV3-2) and TRBJ2-5, with D unclear. Germline CDR1 reads LGHDT; CDR2 reads YNNKEL (reference sequence). V lost 4 bases and J 6 bases, leaving 9 bases between the germline ends. This CDR3 spans 12 amino acids. The CDR3 sequence: CASSPESQTQYF. CDR3 DNA: TGTGCCAGCAGCCCCGAAAGTCAGACCCAGTACTTC.

The chain links TRBV6-5 to TRBJ1-1, with 10 bases identical to TRBD1. V shed 6 bases and J 6 bases; nucleotides not matched to a gene: 10. Germline CDR1 and CDR2: MNHEY and SVGAGI. The CDR3 totals 15 residues. The CDR3 here is CASRMTGTGEAEAFF. In nucleotides, the CDR3 is TGTGCCAGCAGAATGACCGGGACAGGGGAAGCTGAAGCTTTCTTT.

The V call is TRBV4-3, the J call TRBJ2-1; D may be TRBD2 (5 bases). Germline CDR1 LGHNA, CDR2 YSLEER. Trimming took 1 base from V and 7 from J, leaving 5 bases between them. This CDR3 contains 12 residues. The CDR3 coding sequence is TGCGCCAGCAGCCAAGCGGGAAATGAGCAGTTCTTC. This sequence encodes CASSQAGNEQFF.

V is TRBV5-5 and J is TRBJ2-3; 7 nucleotides match TRBD1. In germline, CDR1 is SGHKS, CDR2 YYEKEE (reference sequence). The CDR3 covers 17 residues. V dropped 2 bases and J dropped 6; count of bases not matched to a gene: 15. The CDR3 DNA reads as TGTGCCAGCAGCTTCAAGTTTAACAGGGGATCCACCGATACGCAGTATTTT. Translation: CASSFKFNRGSTDTQYF. The variable domain in full, with the rest retrieved from reference TRBV5-5 and TRBJ2-3, is DAGVTQSPTHLIKTRGQQVTLRCSPISGHKSVSWYQQVLGQGPQFIFQYYEKEERGRGNFPDRFSARQFPNYSSELNVNALLLGDSALYLCASSFKFNRGSTDTQYFGPGTRLTVL.

The chain couples TRBV18 to TRBJ2-1; D call uncertain. With 4 bases removed from V and 1 base from J, the gap between germline ends came to 14 bases. From germline, CDR1 is KGHSH and CDR2 LQKENI. The CDR3 contains 16 residues. CDR3 loop: CASSLAAAGSYNEQFF. CDR3 sequence (DNA): TGTGCCAGCTCACTTGCGGCGGCAGGTTCCTACAATGAGCAGTTCTTC.

V and J are TRBV5-8 and TRBJ1-1; D gene unclear. The CDR3 spans 15 residues. Deletions cut 1 base from V and 0 bases from J, with 10 bases between. CDR1 is SGHTS, CDR2 YDEGEE, per germline. DNA for the CDR3: TGTGCCAGCAGCTTGCTAGGCAGAATGAACACTGAAGCTTTCTTT. It codes for CASSLLGRMNTEAFF. Full variable domain (rest looked up from reference TRBV5-8 and TRBJ1-1): EAGVTQSPTHLIKTRGQQATLRCSPISGHTSVYWYQQALGLGLQFLLWYDEGEERNRGNFPPRFSGRQFPNYSSELNVNALELEDSALYLCASSLLGRMNTEAFFGQGTRLTVV.

The gene calls are TRBV4-3 and TRBJ2-2; no clear D. Germline assignment: CDR1 LGHNA and CDR2 YSLEER. The CDR3 consists of 14 residues. Trimming took off 5 bases at V and 1 base at J, with 8 bases between the two ends. The CDR3 here is CASSLDLNTGELFF. The CDR3 region has the DNA TGCGCCAGCAGCTTAGACTTGAACACCGGGGAGCTGTTTTTT.

This clone was recorded a few times. J is TRBJ2-2 and V is TRBV23-1; 8 bases are shared with TRBD1. TRBV23-1 is designated an ORF whose function remains uncertain. V lost 0 bases to trimming and J lost 0 bases; unmatched junction nucleotides: 6. This CDR3 is built from 18 residues. The CDR3 region has the DNA TGCGCCAGCAGTCAATCGGACAGGGAAGTTACGAACACCGGGGAGCTGTTTTTT. Translating gives CASSQSDREVTNTGELFF.

The genes are TRBV7-3 and TRBJ2-3; D could derive from TRBD1 or TRBD2 (5 bases each). The CDR3 extends over 15 amino acids. The V end was cut by 4 bases, the J end by 2 bases, with 13 bases between. From germline, CDR1 is SGHTA and CDR2 FQGTGA. The chain's CDR3 is CASSSRDPDTDTQYF. The CDR3 bases are TGTGCCAGCAGCTCCCGGGACCCCGACACAGATACGCAGTATTTT.

The genes are TRBV6-1 and TRBJ2-5, with 7 nucleotides matching TRBD2. The CDR3 extends over 13 amino acids. Unmatched junction bases numbered 1, after V lost 3 bases and J lost 3 bases. Per the germline V gene, CDR1 is MNHNS and CDR2 is SASEGT. This CDR3 is CASSEGGKETQYF. CDR3 coding DNA: TGTGCCAGCAGTGAGGGAGGGAAAGAGACCCAGTACTTC.

The chain combines TRBV25-1 with TRBJ1-2; D uncertain. CDR1 and CDR2 from the germline V gene are MGHDK and SYGVNS. The CDR3 is 17 residues long. The V gene lost 6 bases and the J gene lost 3 bases, with 23 bases spanning the gap. CDR3 sequence (DNA): TGTGCCAGCAGCGACATGCGGACGACCTTTGGGGACTATGGCTACACCTTC. This sequence encodes CASSDMRTTFGDYGYTF.

The genes are TRBV18 and TRBJ1-2; 9 bases are shared with TRBD1. The germline gives CDR1 KGHSH, CDR2 LQKENI. Trimming cost V 3 bases and J 2 bases; bases outside gene matches: 1. The CDR3 spans 14 residues. The CDR3 reads CASSPGQGNYGYTF. The CDR3 nucleotides read TGTGCCAGCTCACCCGGACAGGGGAACTATGGCTACACCTTC.

The chain carries TRBV4-1 and TRBJ1-1, with D perhaps TRBD1 (5 bases). Germline assignment: CDR1 MGHRA and CDR2 YSYEKL. This CDR3 is 17 amino acids long. The V gene lost 4 bases and the J gene lost 5 bases, with 23 bases spanning the gap. The CDR3 DNA reads TGCGCCAGCAGCCCGGTCTTACGGACGGGGGATCTGACTGAAGCTTTCTTT. This translates into CASSPVLRTGDLTEAFF.

This CDR3 is CASSLRGGGNTDTQYF. CDR3 nucleotides: TGTGCCAGCAGCTTACGGGGCGGGGGGAACACAGATACGCAGTATTTT. The chain uses TRBV7-2 and TRBJ2-3; 8 positions agree with TRBD2. The germline gives CDR1 SGHTA, CDR2 FQGNSA. V gave up 2 bases and J gave up 2 bases; unmatched junction bases: 6. CDR3 length: 16 amino acids.

V is TRBV12-5 and J is TRBJ2-1, with 8 bases that match TRBD1. The germline gives CDR1 LGHNT, CDR2 FRNRAP. V shed 2 bases and J 5 bases; nucleotides not matched to a gene: 11. The CDR3 is 17 residues long. DNA of the CDR3: TGTGCTAGTGGTTTGCCCCAGGGGGCGGGTAAGAACAATGAGCAGTTCTTC. Residues: CASGLPQGAGKNNEQFF.

To note about this clone: This sample includes further DNA sequences coding for the same CDR3. The J gene is TRBJ1-5, the V gene TRBV6-2 or TRBV6-3, with TRBD1 as a possible D gene (6 bases). With 3 bases removed from V and 6 bases from J, the gap between germline ends came to 15 bases. Looked up from germline, CDR1 is MNHEY and CDR2 is SVGEGT. The CDR3 runs to 15 residues. CDR3 DNA sequence: TGTGCCAGCAGTTATGGCGTGGGGGCGGGTCAGCCCCAGCATTTT. Its protein product is CASSYGVGAGQPQHF.

J is TRBJ1-4 and V is TRBV10-1, with D unclear. V was cut by 0 bases and J by 7 bases, with 6 bases left in between. The CDR3 runs 13 residues. Germline V gene lookup returns CDR1 WNHNN and CDR2 SYGVQD (reference sequence). The CDR3: CASSESYSEKLFF. The CDR3 DNA is TGCGCCAGCAGTGAGTCTTATTCTGAAAAACTGTTTTTT.

The chain recombines TRBV2 with TRBJ1-3; D unclear. The CDR3 covers 14 residues. The ends were cut back, 3 bases at V and 5 bases at J, with 11 bases in the middle. Germline CDR1 and CDR2: SNHLY and FYNNEI. The CDR3 sequence is CASSEEGYRNTIYF. CDR3 DNA sequence: TGTGCCAGCAGTGAGGAAGGATACAGAAACACCATATATTTT.